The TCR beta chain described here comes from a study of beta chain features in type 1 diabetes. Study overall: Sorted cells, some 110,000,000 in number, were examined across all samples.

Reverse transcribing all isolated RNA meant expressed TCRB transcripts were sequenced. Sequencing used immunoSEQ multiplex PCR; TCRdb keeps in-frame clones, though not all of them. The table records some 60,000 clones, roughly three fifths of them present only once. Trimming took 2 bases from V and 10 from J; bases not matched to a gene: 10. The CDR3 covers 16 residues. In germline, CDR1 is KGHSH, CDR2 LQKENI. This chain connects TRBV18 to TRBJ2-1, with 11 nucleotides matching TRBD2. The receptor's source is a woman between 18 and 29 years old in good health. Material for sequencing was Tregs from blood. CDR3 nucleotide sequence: TGTGCCAGCTCACCAAGAAGCTTAGCGGGGGGGCAGGAGCAGTTCTTC. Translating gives CASSPRSLAGGQEQFF. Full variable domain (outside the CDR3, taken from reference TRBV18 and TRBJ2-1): NAGVMQNPRHLVRRRGQEARLRCSPMKGHSHVYWYRQLPEEGLKFMVYLQKENIIDESGMPKERFSAEFPKEGPSILRIQQVVRGDSAAYFCASSPRSLAGGQEQFFGPGTRLTVL.